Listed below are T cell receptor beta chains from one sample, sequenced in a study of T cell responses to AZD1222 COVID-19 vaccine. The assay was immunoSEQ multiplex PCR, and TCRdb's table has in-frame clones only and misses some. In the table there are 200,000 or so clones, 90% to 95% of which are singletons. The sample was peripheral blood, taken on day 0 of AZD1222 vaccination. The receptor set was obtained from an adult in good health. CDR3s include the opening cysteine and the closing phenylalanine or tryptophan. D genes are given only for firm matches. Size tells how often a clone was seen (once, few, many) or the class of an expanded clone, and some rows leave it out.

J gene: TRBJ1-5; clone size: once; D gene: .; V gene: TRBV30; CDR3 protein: CAWSGAGNQPQHF; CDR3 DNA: TGTGCCTGGAGTGGGGCTGGCAATCAGCCCCAGCATTTT
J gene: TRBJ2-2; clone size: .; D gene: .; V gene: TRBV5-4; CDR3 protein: CASRRWNTGELFF; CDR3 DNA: TGTGCCAGCAGACGGTGGAACACCGGGGAGCTGTTTTTT
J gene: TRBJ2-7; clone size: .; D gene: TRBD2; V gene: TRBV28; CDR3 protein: CASSHIAGVPYEQYF; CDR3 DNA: TGTGCCAGCAGCCATATAGCGGGAGTCCCCTACGAGCAGTACTTC
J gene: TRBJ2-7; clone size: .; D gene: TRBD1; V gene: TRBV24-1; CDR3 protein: CATSDSGQTYEQYF; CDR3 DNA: TGTGCCACCAGTGATTCGGGACAGACCTACGAGCAGTACTTC
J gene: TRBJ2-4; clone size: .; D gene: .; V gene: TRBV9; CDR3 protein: CASSPQGTGKDIQYF; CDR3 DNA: TGTGCCAGCAGCCCACAGGGAACGGGGAAAGACATTCAGTACTTC
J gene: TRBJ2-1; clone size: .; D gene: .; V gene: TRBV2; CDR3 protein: CASSGTRGYNEQFF; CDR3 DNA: TGTGCCAGCAGTGGGACTAGGGGGTACAATGAGCAGTTCTTC
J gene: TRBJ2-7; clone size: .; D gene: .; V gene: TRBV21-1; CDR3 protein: CASSKPRDESSYEQYF; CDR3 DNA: TGTGCCAGCAGCAAGCCCCGGGACGAGAGCTCCTACGAGCAGTACTTC
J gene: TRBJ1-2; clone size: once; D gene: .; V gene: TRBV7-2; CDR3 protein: CASSLEPVSASHGYTF; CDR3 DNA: TGTGCCAGCAGCTTAGAACCGGTGTCTGCCTCTCATGGCTACACCTTC
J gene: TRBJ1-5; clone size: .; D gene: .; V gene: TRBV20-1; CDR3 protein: CSASKGNQPQHF; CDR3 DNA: TGCAGTGCTAGTAAGGGCAATCAGCCCCAGCATTTT
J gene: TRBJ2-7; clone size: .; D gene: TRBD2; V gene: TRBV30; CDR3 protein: CAWSVLASGGSYEQYF; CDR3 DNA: TGTGCCTGGAGTGTACTGGCTAGCGGGGGATCCTACGAGCAGTACTTC
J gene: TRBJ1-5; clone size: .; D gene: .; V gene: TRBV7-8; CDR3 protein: CASSPSGGNQPQHF; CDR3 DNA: TGTGCCAGCAGCCCATCAGGGGGCAATCAGCCCCAGCATTTT
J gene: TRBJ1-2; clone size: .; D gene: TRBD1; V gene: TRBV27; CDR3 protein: CASRSPPQGDYGYTF; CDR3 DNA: TGTGCCAGCAGGTCTCCTCCACAGGGGGACTATGGCTACACCTTC
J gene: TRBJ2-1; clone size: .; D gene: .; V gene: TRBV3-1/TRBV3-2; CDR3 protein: CASSQVSGAYNEQFF; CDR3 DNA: TGTGCCAGCAGCCAAGTATCGGGCGCCTACAATGAGCAGTTCTTC
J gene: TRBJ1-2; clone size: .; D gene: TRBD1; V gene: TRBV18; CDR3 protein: CASSRDSTTTNYGYTF; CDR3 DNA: TGTGCCAGCTCGCGGGACAGTACAACAACTAACTATGGCTACACCTTC
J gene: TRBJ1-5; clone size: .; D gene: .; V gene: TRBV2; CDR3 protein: CASRRDENQPQHF; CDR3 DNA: TGTGCCAGCAGGAGGGACGAGAATCAGCCCCAGCATTTT
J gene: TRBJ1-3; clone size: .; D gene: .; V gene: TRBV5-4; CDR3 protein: CASSRDTWYENTIYF; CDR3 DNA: TGTGCCAGCAGCCGGGACACTTGGTACGAAAACACCATATATTTT
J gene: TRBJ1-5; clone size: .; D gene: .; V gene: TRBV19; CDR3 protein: CASSYWTASNQPQHF; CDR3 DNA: TGTGCCAGTAGTTACTGGACGGCTAGCAATCAGCCCCAGCATTTT
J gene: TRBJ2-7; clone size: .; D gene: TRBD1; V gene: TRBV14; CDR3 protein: CASSGTGRREQYF; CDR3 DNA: TGTGCCAGCTCCGGGACAGGGAGGCGAGAGCAGTACTTC
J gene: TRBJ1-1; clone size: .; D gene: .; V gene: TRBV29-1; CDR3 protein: CSVVEQLAEAFF; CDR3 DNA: TGCAGCGTTGTGGAACAGCTGGCTGAAGCTTTCTTT
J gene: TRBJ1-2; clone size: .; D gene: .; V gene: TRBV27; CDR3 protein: CASSPTFPTDGYTF; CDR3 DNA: TGTGCCAGCAGTCCGACTTTCCCTACTGACGGCTACACCTTC
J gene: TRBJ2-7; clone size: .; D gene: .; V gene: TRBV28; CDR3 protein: CASSPPPGDEQYF; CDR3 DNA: TGTGCCAGCAGTCCGCCCCCAGGGGACGAGCAGTACTTC
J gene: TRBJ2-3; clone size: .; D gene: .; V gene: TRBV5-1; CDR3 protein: CASSLKGSTDTQYF; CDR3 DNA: TGCGCCAGCAGCTTGAAGGGGTCGACAGATACGCAGTATTTT
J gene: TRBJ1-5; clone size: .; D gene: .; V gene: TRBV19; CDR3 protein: CASKGRGWPQHF; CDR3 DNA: TGTGCCAGTAAGGGGAGGGGGTGGCCCCAGCATTTT
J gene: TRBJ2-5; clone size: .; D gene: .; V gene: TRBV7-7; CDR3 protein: CASSPGGGGETQYF; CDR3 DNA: TGTGCTAGCAGCCCAGGGGGGGGCGGGGAGACCCAGTACTTC
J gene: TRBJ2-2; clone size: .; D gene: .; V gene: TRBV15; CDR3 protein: CATSKERPTPGELFF; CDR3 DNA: TGTGCCACCAGCAAGGAGCGGCCAACACCGGGGGAGCTGTTTTTT
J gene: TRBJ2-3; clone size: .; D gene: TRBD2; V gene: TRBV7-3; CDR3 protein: CASSNPSGRGDDTQYF; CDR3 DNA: TGTGCCAGCAGCAACCCTAGCGGGAGAGGGGATGATACGCAGTATTTT
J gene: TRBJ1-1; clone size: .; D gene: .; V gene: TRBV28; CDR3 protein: CASSLLTGNTEAFF; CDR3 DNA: TGTGCCAGCAGTTTATTAACAGGTAACACTGAAGCTTTCTTT
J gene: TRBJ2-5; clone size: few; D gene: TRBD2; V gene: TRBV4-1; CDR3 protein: CASSHPGLAGGPIQETQYF; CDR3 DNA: TGCGCCAGCAGCCACCCCGGACTAGCGGGAGGGCCAATCCAAGAGACCCAGTACTTC
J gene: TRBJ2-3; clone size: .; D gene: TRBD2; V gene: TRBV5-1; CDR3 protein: CASNPLAGAEDTQYF; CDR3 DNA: TGCGCCAGCAATCCCTTAGCGGGAGCGGAAGATACGCAGTATTTT
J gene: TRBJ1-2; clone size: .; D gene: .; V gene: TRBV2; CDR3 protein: CASRGPYGYTF; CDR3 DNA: TGTGCCAGCAGGGGGCCCTATGGCTACACCTTC
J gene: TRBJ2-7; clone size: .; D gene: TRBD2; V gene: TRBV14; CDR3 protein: CASSQRTSGEQYF; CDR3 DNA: TGTGCCAGCAGCCAACGCACTAGCGGCGAGCAGTACTTC
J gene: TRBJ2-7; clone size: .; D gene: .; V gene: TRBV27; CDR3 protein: CASSLRQPYEQYF; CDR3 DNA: TGTGCCAGCAGTTTACGTCAACCCTACGAGCAGTACTTC
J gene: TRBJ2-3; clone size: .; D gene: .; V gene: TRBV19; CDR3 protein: CASSIEGADTQYF; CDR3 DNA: TGTGCCAGTAGTATCGAGGGCGCAGATACGCAGTATTTT
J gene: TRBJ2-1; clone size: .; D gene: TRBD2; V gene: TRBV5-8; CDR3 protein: CASSLGGTSGYNEQFF; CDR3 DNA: TGTGCCAGCAGCCTGGGGGGGACTAGCGGTTACAATGAGCAGTTCTTC
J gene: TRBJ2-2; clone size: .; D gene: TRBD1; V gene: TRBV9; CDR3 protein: CASRTGMNTGELFF; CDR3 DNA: TGTGCCAGCAGGACAGGGATGAACACCGGGGAGCTGTTTTTT
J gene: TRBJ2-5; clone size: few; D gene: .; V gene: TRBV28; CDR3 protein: CASSLGRGARQETQYF; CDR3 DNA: TGTGCCAGCAGTTTAGGTAGGGGGGCCCGACAAGAGACCCAGTACTTC